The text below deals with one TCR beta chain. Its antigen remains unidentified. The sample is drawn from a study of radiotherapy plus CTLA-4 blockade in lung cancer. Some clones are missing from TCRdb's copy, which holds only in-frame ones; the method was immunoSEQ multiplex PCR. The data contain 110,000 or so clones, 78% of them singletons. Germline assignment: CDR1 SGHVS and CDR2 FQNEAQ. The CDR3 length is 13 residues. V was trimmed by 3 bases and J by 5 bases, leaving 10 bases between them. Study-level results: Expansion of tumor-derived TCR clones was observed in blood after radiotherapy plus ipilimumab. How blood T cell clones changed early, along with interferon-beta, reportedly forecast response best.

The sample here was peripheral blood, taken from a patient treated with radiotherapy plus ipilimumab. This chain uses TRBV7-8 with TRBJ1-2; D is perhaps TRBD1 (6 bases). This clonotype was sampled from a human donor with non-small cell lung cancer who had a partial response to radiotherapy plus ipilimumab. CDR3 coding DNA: TGTGCCAGCAGCTTGGGGGCGGAGTATGGCTACACCTTC. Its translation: CASSLGAEYGYTF.